This is a list of T cell receptor beta chains from one sample in a study of cytomegalovirus exposure and HLA in healthy donors. The table came from immunoSEQ multiplex PCR; TCRdb's copy has only in-frame clones and leaves some out. The sample records approximately 100,000 clones, over 65% being singletons. Sequenced sample: PBMCs. The receptors derive from a female donor in good health and CMV-seronegative. CDR3s include the opening cysteine and the closing phenylalanine or tryptophan. A D gene is named only where the DNA matches it firmly. The size field is filled for only some rows; it gives once, few, many or a size class.

len: 13
abundance: -
d_gene: -
v_gene: TRBV19
j_gene: TRBJ1-2
CDR3nt: TGTGCCAGTAGTATTCGGACACCCTTAGGCTACACCTTC
CDR3aa: CASSIRTPLGYTF

len: 14
abundance: -
d_gene: -
v_gene: TRBV12-5
j_gene: TRBJ2-4
CDR3nt: TGTGCTAGTGGTTTTGGAGGGCCGAAAAACATTCAGTACTTC
CDR3aa: CASGFGGPKNIQYF

len: 15
abundance: -
d_gene: -
v_gene: TRBV7-9
j_gene: TRBJ2-1
CDR3nt: TGTGCCAGCAGCTTAGAGAATGGGCCCTACAATGAGCAGTTCTTC
CDR3aa: CASSLENGPYNEQFF

len: 13
abundance: few
d_gene: TRBD1
v_gene: TRBV30
j_gene: TRBJ1-4
CDR3nt: TGTGCCTGGTCCCGGGACAGGGTTGAAAAACTGTTTTTT
CDR3aa: CAWSRDRVEKLFF

len: 16
abundance: -
d_gene: TRBD1
v_gene: TRBV5-5
j_gene: TRBJ2-3
CDR3nt: TGTGCCAGCAGCTTACGACAGGGAGCTAACACAGATACGCAGTATTTT
CDR3aa: CASSLRQGANTDTQYF

len: 15
abundance: -
d_gene: -
v_gene: TRBV13
j_gene: TRBJ2-3
CDR3nt: TGTGCCAGCAGCCTCGTTTGGGAGCAGCCAGATACGCAGTATTTT
CDR3aa: CASSLVWEQPDTQYF

len: 16
abundance: -
d_gene: TRBD2
v_gene: TRBV7-2
j_gene: TRBJ2-3
CDR3nt: TGTGCCAGCAGGTTGGATCGAAGCGGGGGGGCAGATACGCAGTATTTT
CDR3aa: CASRLDRSGGADTQYF

len: 14
abundance: -
d_gene: TRBD1
v_gene: TRBV6-5
j_gene: TRBJ2-7
CDR3nt: TGTGCCAGCAGACGAGGGACAGGAATCTACGAGCAGTACTTC
CDR3aa: CASRRGTGIYEQYF

len: 14
abundance: -
d_gene: -
v_gene: TRBV19
j_gene: TRBJ2-2
CDR3nt: TGTGCCAGTAAGTTACAGGGTTCCACCGGGGAGCTGTTTTTT
CDR3aa: CASKLQGSTGELFF

len: 14
abundance: -
d_gene: -
v_gene: TRBV19
j_gene: TRBJ1-2
CDR3nt: TGTGCCAGTAGTACTTCGGGGTTGCCTTATGGCTACACCTTC
CDR3aa: CASSTSGLPYGYTF

len: 15
abundance: -
d_gene: -
v_gene: TRBV7-9
j_gene: TRBJ1-1
CDR3nt: TGTGCCAGCAGCTTAGTGGAAGGGGCGAACACTGAAGCTTTCTTT
CDR3aa: CASSLVEGANTEAFF

len: 15
abundance: -
d_gene: TRBD2
v_gene: TRBV5-4
j_gene: TRBJ2-7
CDR3nt: TGTGCCAGCAGCCCTAGCGGGGGGAGCTCCTACGAGCAGTACTTC
CDR3aa: CASSPSGGSSYEQYF

len: 14
abundance: once
d_gene: -
v_gene: TRBV10-3
j_gene: TRBJ2-1
CDR3nt: TGTGCCATCAGTGAGGGGGCCCGCGACAATGAGCAGTTCTTC
CDR3aa: CAISEGARDNEQFF

len: 14
abundance: -
d_gene: TRBD2
v_gene: TRBV18
j_gene: TRBJ2-2
CDR3nt: TGTGCCAGCTCACCACCGAGCGGGAGCGGGGAGCTGTTTTTT
CDR3aa: CASSPPSGSGELFF